The 23 T cell receptor beta chains below were found in one sample sequenced in a study of blood T cell repertoires in COVID-19. Generated by immunoSEQ multiplex PCR, the TCRdb table keeps only in-frame clones and is missing some. Of fewer than 85,000 clones detected, roughly 87% appear once; the ten largest clones hold around 1%. The material sequenced was peripheral blood. The receptors were gathered from a woman in her 50s in a cohort sampled during active COVID-19.

V and J are TRBV27 and TRBJ2-5; 9 bases are shared with TRBD2. The J segment lost 1 base and the V segment lost 6 bases, leaving 3 bases of the junction unmatched. Germline CDR1 MNHEY, CDR2 SMNVEV (reference sequence). The CDR3 runs 14 residues. The CDR3 DNA follows: TGTGCCAGCAGGCCGACTAGCGGCCAAGAGACCCAGTACTTC. As protein: CASRPTSGQETQYF.

The chain has TRBV7-3 and TRBJ2-1; 11 nucleotides agree with TRBD2. Per the germline V gene, CDR1 is SGHTA and CDR2 is FQGTGA. The CDR3 covers 15 residues. Trimming at V came to 5 bases and at J to 3 bases, leaving 3 bases not matched to a gene. The CDR3 spells CASSPLAGGYNEQFF. CDR3 sequence (DNA): TGTGCCAGCAGCCCTCTAGCGGGAGGCTACAATGAGCAGTTCTTC.

The gene calls are TRBV19 and TRBJ1-2; 7 bases line up with TRBD1. CDR3 size: 13 residues. J gave up 4 bases and V 7 bases, and 6 bases lay outside the gene matches. Germline loops: CDR1 LNHDA, CDR2 SQIVND (reference sequence). DNA for the CDR3: TGTGCCAGTAAGAGGGGGCATGGCTATGGCTACACCTTC. Translation: CASKRGHGYGYTF. Variable domain in full (rest from reference TRBV19 and TRBJ1-2): DGGITQSPKYLFRKEGQNVTLSCEQNLNHDAMYWYRQDPGQGLRLIYYSQIVNDFQKGDIAEGYSVSREKKESFPLTVTSAQKNPTAFYLCASKRGHGYGYTFGSGTRLTVV.

The chain combines TRBV5-1 with TRBJ1-1, with 8 nucleotides matching TRBD1. Germline V CDR1 and CDR2: SGHRS, YFSETQ. The V segment lost 2 bases and the J segment 5 bases; nucleotides outside the gene matches: 5. The CDR3 length is 14 residues. CDR3 region: CASSFSQGATEAFF. In DNA, the CDR3 is TGCGCCAGCAGCTTTAGTCAGGGGGCAACTGAAGCTTTCTTT.

The chain uses TRBV27 and TRBJ2-3; 8 bases are shared with TRBD2. Per the germline V gene, CDR1 is MNHEY and CDR2 is SMNVEV (reference sequence). The CDR3 contains 16 residues. Trimming at V came to 7 bases and at J to 0 bases, leaving 9 bases not matched to a gene. The CDR3 nucleotides are TGTGCCAGCACCCTCACTTCTAGCGGGAGCACAGATACGCAGTATTTT. Protein: CASTLTSSGSTDTQYF.

This clone appeared once. The chain links TRBV19 to TRBJ2-2; 8 bases line up with TRBD1. The J segment lost 2 bases and the V segment lost 2 bases, leaving 4 bases of the junction unmatched. Germline loops: CDR1 LNHDA, CDR2 SQIVND (reference sequence). CDR3 size: 16 residues. CDR3 in DNA: TGTGCCAGTAGTATACAGGGGGCCGCTAACACCGGGGAGCTGTTTTTT. Protein sequence: CASSIQGAANTGELFF.

The CDR3 DNA follows: TGTGCCAGCAGCTTACTAGGACAGGGGGCAAGCACTGAAGCTTTCTTT. Protein: CASSLLGQGASTEAFF. The rearrangement joins TRBV13 to TRBJ1-1, with 11 bases that match TRBD1. The V and J ends lost 2 bases and 4 bases, in that order; junction bases with no gene match: 6. The CDR3 runs 16 residues. The V gene's germline CDR1 is PRHDT and CDR2 FYEKMQ (reference sequence).

As DNA, the CDR3 is TGTGCCAGTAGTATAGGGGCTCTCAATGAGCAGTTCTTC. Translated, it gives CASSIGALNEQFF. The chain has TRBV19 and TRBJ2-1; the D is unclear. Trimming took off 1 base at V and 6 bases at J, with 7 bases between the two ends. The CDR3 consists of 13 residues. CDR1 is LNHDA and CDR2 is SQIVND in the germline V gene (reference sequence).

V gene TRBV4-2 combines with J gene TRBJ1-4, with 9 bases fitting TRBD1. With 4 bases clipped from V and 4 bases from J, the junction kept 4 bases outside the gene matches. The CDR3 has 15 amino acids. CDR1 and CDR2 from the germline V gene are LGHNA and YNFKEQ. CDR3 sequence: CASSRRQGDNEKLFF. CDR3 nucleotides: TGTGCCAGCAGCCGCCGACAGGGGGATAATGAAAAACTGTTTTTT.

The chain has TRBV28 and TRBJ2-7, with 8 nucleotides matching TRBD1. This CDR3 has 15 amino acids. Per the germline V gene, CDR1 is MDHEN and CDR2 is SYDVKM. The J segment lost 3 bases and the V segment lost 6 bases, leaving 10 bases of the junction unmatched. CDR3 DNA sequence: TGTGCCAGCAGGCCCACAGGGGGTCCTCTCTACGAGCAGTACTTC. Translation: CASRPTGGPLYEQYF.

This clone was seen just once. The CDR3 nucleotides are TGTGCCAGCAGCGCCTCGACAGATAGCTCTGGGGCCAACGTCCTGACTTTC. Amino acids: CASSASTDSSGANVLTF. This chain uses TRBV5-4 with TRBJ2-6; a weak D match, TRBD1 (5 bases). This CDR3 spans 17 amino acids. CDR1 SGHNT and CDR2 YYREEE come from the germline V gene (reference sequence). V lost 4 bases to trimming and J lost 0 bases, with 14 bases between them.

The chain employs TRBV9 and TRBJ2-3; D is perhaps TRBD1 (5 bases). Germline V gives CDR1 SGDLS, CDR2 YYNGEE. The germline V and J ends were trimmed by 4 bases and 1 base, with 16 bases remaining between them. The CDR3 is made up of 16 amino acids. The CDR3 region is CASSTHLGAGTDTQYF. In DNA, the CDR3 is TGTGCCAGCAGCACCCACCTAGGGGCGGGCACAGATACGCAGTATTTT.

The chain recombines TRBV4-1 with TRBJ2-4, with 9 bases fitting TRBD2. This CDR3 spans 16 amino acids. After removal of 0 bases from V and 3 bases from J, the junction contained 3 bases not matched to a gene. CDR1 and CDR2 (germline): MGHRA, YSYEKL. The CDR3 reads CASSQEGGRVKNIQYF. In nucleotides, the CDR3 is TGCGCCAGCAGCCAAGAGGGCGGGAGGGTCAAAAACATTCAGTACTTC.

The CDR3 loop is CASSAEGRGAFF. Here the CDR3 DNA reads TGTGCCAGCAGCGCCGAGGGGAGGGGAGCTTTCTTT. V is TRBV4-2 and J is TRBJ1-1, with a weak D call TRBD1 (5 bases). Trimming removed 5 bases at V and 10 bases at J, with 14 bases between. Germline V gives CDR1 LGHNA, CDR2 YNFKEQ. CDR3 length equals 12 residues.

In regard to this clone: The identical CDR3 is also encoded by other nucleotide sequences in the sample. The chain employs TRBV7-9 and TRBJ1-6; D possibly corresponds to TRBD1 (5 bases). V was cut by 4 bases and J by 7 bases, with 8 bases left in between. The CDR3 consists of 13 residues. CDR1 is SEHNR, CDR2 FQNEAQ, per germline (reference sequence). The chain's CDR3 is CASSSQGNSPLHF. The CDR3 DNA is TGTGCCAGCAGCTCCCAGGGAAATTCACCCCTCCACTTT.

This chain links TRBV6-4 with TRBJ2-1; a weak D match, TRBD2 (6 bases). Germline CDR1 MRHNA, CDR2 SNTAGT. V dropped 3 bases and J dropped 10 bases, with 7 bases sitting between them. CDR3 length: 11 residues. CDR3 sequence reads: CASSESGEQFF. The DNA of the CDR3 is TGTGCCAGCAGTGAAAGCGGGGAGCAGTTCTTC.

V gene TRBV15 combines with J gene TRBJ2-1; weak D call: TRBD1 (5 bases). Trimming took 0 bases from V and 14 from J, leaving 14 bases between them. The CDR3 loop spans 13 amino acids. Per the germline V gene, CDR1 is LNHNV and CDR2 is YYDKDF (reference sequence). The chain's CDR3 is CATSRDLPSQEFF. Written as DNA, the CDR3 is TGTGCCACCAGCAGAGATCTCCCGTCACAGGAGTTCTTC.

This chain links TRBV19 with TRBJ2-7; 9 bases are shared with TRBD1. Trimming cost V 8 bases and J 3 bases; bases outside gene matches: 5. The CDR3 has 13 residues. Germline values: CDR1 LNHDA, CDR2 SQIVND (reference sequence). CDR3 coding DNA: TGTGCCAGTGGCGGGACAGGGTACTACGAGCAGTACTTC. Amino acid sequence: CASGGTGYYEQYF.

The V call is TRBV5-1, the J call TRBJ2-1; D uncertain. V lost 0 bases and J 4 bases, leaving 8 bases between the germline ends. Germline CDR1 reads SGHRS; CDR2 reads YFSETQ. This CDR3 region has 14 residues. The CDR3 DNA reads as TGCGCCAGCAGCTTGGAATATTCGTACAATGAGCAGTTCTTC. Its translation is CASSLEYSYNEQFF.

The chain carries TRBV6-5 and TRBJ1-5; a weak D match, TRBD1 (5 bases). The CDR3 has 15 amino acids. Trimming pared 0 bases from V and 6 bases from J, leaving 12 bases between. Germline-derived CDR1 and CDR2 are MNHEY and SVGAGI. The DNA for the CDR3 is TGTGCCAGCAGTTACTCGGGGGGGACCGGTCAGCCCCAGCATTTT. This encodes CASSYSGGTGQPQHF.

On this clone: One end of the junction is discordant with germline, which a read error may explain. CDR3 residues: CASSFEATLQETQYF. In DNA form, the CDR3 reads TGCGCTAGCAGCTTTGAGGCCACTCTTCAAGAGACCCAGTACTTC. The chain has TRBV5-1 and TRBJ2-5; the D is unclear. Germline CDR1 SGHRS, CDR2 YFSETQ. This CDR3 spans 15 amino acids.

The chain joins TRBV6-5 to TRBJ2-4, with 7 bases matching TRBD2. After removal of 4 bases from V and 6 bases from J, the junction contained 12 bases not matched to a gene. Germline V CDR1 and CDR2: MNHEY, SVGAGI. CDR3 length: 16 amino acids. CDR3 DNA: TGTGCCAGCAGTTCAAGTCGGGCAGGCGGGAGAAACATTCAGTACTTC. This sequence encodes CASSSSRAGGRNIQYF.

The V and J genes are TRBV27 and TRBJ1-5, with TRBD1 as a possible D gene (6 bases). Germline values: CDR1 MNHEY, CDR2 SMNVEV (reference sequence). The CDR3 is made up of 14 amino acids. V lost 2 bases and J lost 2, with 7 bases in between. The CDR3 DNA reads as TGTGCCAGCAGTTTAGAGGGGGGCAATCAGCCCCAGCATTTT. The encoded protein is CASSLEGGNQPQHF.